Listed below are T cell receptor beta chains from one sample, sequenced in a study of CD8 T cells in Susac syndrome. TCRdb re-derived calls from the immunoSEQ multiplex PCR reads in MiXCR, one entry per CDR3 protein. The sample has 100,000 to 150,000 distinct CDR3 sequences; 65% to 90% are singletons. The sequenced sample consisted of CD8+ T cells from PBMCs. These receptors all come from a human donor with multiple sclerosis. The CDR3 runs from the conserved cysteine through the conserved F or W. The D gene is left open where the match is weak. Size values are once, few and many counts, or a class for expanded clones, and some rows have none.

clone_size: -; j_call: TRBJ1-3; d_call: -; v_call: TRBV12-3/TRBV12-4; cdr3_nt: TGTGCCAGCAGTAGGGCACCCATCTCTGGAAACACCATATATTTT; cdr3_aa: CASSRAPISGNTIYF
clone_size: -; j_call: TRBJ2-1; d_call: TRBD1; v_call: TRBV5-1; cdr3_nt: TGCGCCAGCAGCGGGGGACAGGGGGGATACAATGAGCAGTTCTTC; cdr3_aa: CASSGGQGGYNEQFF
clone_size: once; j_call: TRBJ2-7; d_call: -; v_call: TRBV27; cdr3_nt: TGTGCCAGCAGTTCCGACATCTACGAGCAGTACTTC; cdr3_aa: CASSSDIYEQYF
clone_size: -; j_call: TRBJ1-5; d_call: -; v_call: TRBV6-5; cdr3_nt: TGTGCCAGCAGTTACGAGCGCAATCAGCCCCAGCATTTT; cdr3_aa: CASSYERNQPQHF
clone_size: -; j_call: TRBJ2-3; d_call: TRBD1; v_call: TRBV6-1; cdr3_nt: TGTGCCAGCAGTGAATGGAGTTTGACAGGGAAGACAGATACGCAGTATTTT; cdr3_aa: CASSEWSLTGKTDTQYF
clone_size: -; j_call: TRBJ2-3; d_call: -; v_call: TRBV24-1; cdr3_nt: TGTGCCACTAGGGGGGCTAGCACAGATACGCAGTATTTT; cdr3_aa: CATRGASTDTQYF
clone_size: -; j_call: TRBJ1-6; d_call: TRBD1; v_call: TRBV7-2; cdr3_nt: TGTGCCAGCGCGACAGGGGGCCAGGGTTCACCCCTCCACTTT; cdr3_aa: CASATGGQGSPLHF
clone_size: once; j_call: TRBJ2-3; d_call: TRBD2; v_call: TRBV13; cdr3_nt: TGTGCCAGCAGCTTAGGAGGACTAGCGGGGGACACAGATACGCAGTATTTT; cdr3_aa: CASSLGGLAGDTDTQYF
clone_size: -; j_call: TRBJ2-1; d_call: TRBD2; v_call: TRBV11-2; cdr3_nt: TGTGCCAGCAGCTTGGGACTAGCGTGGATCAGTGAGCAGTTCTTC; cdr3_aa: CASSLGLAWISEQFF
clone_size: -; j_call: TRBJ2-1; d_call: TRBD1; v_call: TRBV6-1; cdr3_nt: TGTGCCACATACGCGTTCGGGACAGGGGTCTTCAATGAGCAGTTCTTC; cdr3_aa: CATYAFGTGVFNEQFF
clone_size: -; j_call: TRBJ1-2; d_call: TRBD1; v_call: TRBV28; cdr3_nt: TGTGCCAGCAAATTACTACGGACAGGGGGAGGCGACGGCTACACCTTC; cdr3_aa: CASKLLRTGGGDGYTF
clone_size: -; j_call: TRBJ2-5; d_call: -; v_call: TRBV6-5; cdr3_nt: TGTGCCAGCAGTTACTCGACGGAAACGTACCAAGAGACCCAGTACTTC; cdr3_aa: CASSYSTETYQETQYF
clone_size: -; j_call: TRBJ2-2; d_call: TRBD1; v_call: TRBV10-2; cdr3_nt: TGCGCCAGCAGTGAGGACAGGGGGCAGGGCACCGGGGAGCTGTTTTTT; cdr3_aa: CASSEDRGQGTGELFF
clone_size: -; j_call: TRBJ2-3; d_call: -; v_call: TRBV28; cdr3_nt: TGTGCCAGCACCCTGGGAGATACTAGCACAGATACGCAGTATTTT; cdr3_aa: CASTLGDTSTDTQYF
clone_size: -; j_call: TRBJ2-7; d_call: -; v_call: TRBV9; cdr3_nt: TGTGCCAGCAGCGTAGCTGGCTCTGAATACGAGCAGTACTTC; cdr3_aa: CASSVAGSEYEQYF
clone_size: -; j_call: TRBJ2-7; d_call: -; v_call: TRBV3-1; cdr3_nt: TGTGCCAGCAGCCAAGATGCATGGAGCTCCTACGAGCAGTACTTC; cdr3_aa: CASSQDAWSSYEQYF
clone_size: -; j_call: TRBJ2-4; d_call: TRBD1; v_call: TRBV20-1; cdr3_nt: TGCAGTGCTAGAGGACGACAGGGAACAATAGCCAAAAACATTCAGTACTTC; cdr3_aa: CSARGRQGTIAKNIQYF
clone_size: -; j_call: TRBJ2-1; d_call: TRBD2; v_call: TRBV7-2; cdr3_nt: TGTGCCAGCAGCGCGGGACTAGCGGGACCCTACAATGAGCAGTTCTTC; cdr3_aa: CASSAGLAGPYNEQFF
clone_size: -; j_call: TRBJ1-2; d_call: -; v_call: TRBV6-2/TRBV6-3; cdr3_nt: TGTGCCAGCAGTTACTCAGGGGCCGGAGGCTACACCTTC; cdr3_aa: CASSYSGAGGYTF
clone_size: -; j_call: TRBJ2-3; d_call: -; v_call: TRBV4-2; cdr3_nt: TGTGCCAGCAGCCACGCCGGGACGGCGGGTGCAGATACGCAGTATTTT; cdr3_aa: CASSHAGTAGADTQYF
clone_size: -; j_call: TRBJ1-6; d_call: TRBD1; v_call: TRBV7-8; cdr3_nt: TGTGCCAGCAGCTCAACAGCCCCTGGACAGGGGGATAATTCACCCCTCCACTTT; cdr3_aa: CASSSTAPGQGDNSPLHF
clone_size: -; j_call: TRBJ2-2; d_call: TRBD2; v_call: TRBV6-5; cdr3_nt: TGTGCCAGCAGTTTCCTAGCGGAGAACACCGGGGAGCTGTTTTTT; cdr3_aa: CASSFLAENTGELFF
clone_size: -; j_call: TRBJ1-2; d_call: TRBD1; v_call: TRBV11-3; cdr3_nt: TGTGCCAGCAGCACCCTCTTGGTGACAGGGGTGAGTGGCTACACCTTC; cdr3_aa: CASSTLLVTGVSGYTF
clone_size: -; j_call: TRBJ2-2; d_call: -; v_call: TRBV5-1; cdr3_nt: TGCGCCAGCAGCTTGAGCCCTAGCGAGGGGGCCTATGACGGGGAGCTGTTTTTT; cdr3_aa: CASSLSPSEGAYDGELFF
clone_size: once; j_call: TRBJ1-2; d_call: -; v_call: TRBV29-1; cdr3_nt: TGCAGCGTCCCGACAGGCTATGGCTACACCTTC; cdr3_aa: CSVPTGYGYTF
clone_size: -; j_call: TRBJ2-1; d_call: TRBD2; v_call: TRBV27; cdr3_nt: TGTGCCAGCAGTTTACTGGCGCGGGGGACCTCCTACAATGAGCAGTTCTTC; cdr3_aa: CASSLLARGTSYNEQFF
clone_size: once; j_call: TRBJ1-4; d_call: TRBD1; v_call: TRBV6-5; cdr3_nt: TGTGCCAGCAGTTTTACGCCCGGGACAGGCGTCCGCTGGATTGAAAAACTGTTTTTT; cdr3_aa: CASSFTPGTGVRWIEKLFF
clone_size: -; j_call: TRBJ2-1; d_call: -; v_call: TRBV7-3; cdr3_nt: TGTGCCAGCAGCCCAAGGGTAACCTACAATGAGCAGTTCTTC; cdr3_aa: CASSPRVTYNEQFF
clone_size: -; j_call: TRBJ1-4; d_call: TRBD1; v_call: TRBV5-6; cdr3_nt: TGTGCCAGCAGCTTGTCGGGCGGGACAGTTAATGAAAAACTGTTTTTT; cdr3_aa: CASSLSGGTVNEKLFF
clone_size: -; j_call: TRBJ2-2; d_call: -; v_call: TRBV9; cdr3_nt: TGTGCCAGCAGCGTTGGGACGGAGAACACCGGGGAGCTGTTTTTT; cdr3_aa: CASSVGTENTGELFF
clone_size: -; j_call: TRBJ1-1; d_call: -; v_call: TRBV4-1; cdr3_nt: TGCGCCAGCAGCCAAGCAGCCATGAACACTGAAGCTTTCTTT; cdr3_aa: CASSQAAMNTEAFF
clone_size: -; j_call: TRBJ1-5; d_call: TRBD1; v_call: TRBV4-1; cdr3_nt: TGCGCCAGCAGCTCCCGACAGGGCACTCAGCCCCAGCATTTT; cdr3_aa: CASSSRQGTQPQHF
clone_size: -; j_call: TRBJ2-3; d_call: -; v_call: TRBV15; cdr3_nt: TGTGCCACCAGCAAAAGGGACCTAAACACAGATACGCAGTATTTT; cdr3_aa: CATSKRDLNTDTQYF
clone_size: few; j_call: TRBJ1-2; d_call: TRBD1; v_call: TRBV4-1; cdr3_nt: TGCGCCAGCAGCCAAGGGACAGGGGCAACGGACGGCTACACCTTC; cdr3_aa: CASSQGTGATDGYTF
clone_size: -; j_call: TRBJ2-1; d_call: TRBD1; v_call: TRBV28; cdr3_nt: TGTGCCAGCACCATCGGAGACAGGGGGTTTGACAATGAGCAGTTCTTC; cdr3_aa: CASTIGDRGFDNEQFF
clone_size: -; j_call: TRBJ1-1; d_call: -; v_call: TRBV6-2/TRBV6-3; cdr3_nt: TGTGCCAGCAGTTATTCTGACACTGAAGCTTTCTTT; cdr3_aa: CASSYSDTEAFF